The rows below give T cell receptor beta chains drawn from one sample of a study of metastatic and nonmetastatic thyroid tumors. TCRdb recomputed clones from the PCR reads via MiXCR. The sample gives 72,000 or so clones, roughly a sixth of which show up once; about 13% is in the top ten. The specimen was blood. The receptor source for this set is a female donor with papillary thyroid cancer or a benign thyroid nodule (not recorded which). Some clones in this sample may be carry-over from other donors' samples. CDR3s include the opening cysteine and the closing phenylalanine or tryptophan. The D gene is left open where the match is weak. Part of the rows lack a size; the others show once, few, many or a class for expanded clones.

d_call | j_call | v_call | clone_size | cdr3_nt | cdr3_aa
TRBD2 | TRBJ2-6 | TRBV7-6 | . | TGTGCCAGCAGCTTAATAAGCGGGGGGTCAGTAAGACCTGGGGCCAACGTCCTGACTTTC | CASSLISGGSVRPGANVLTF
. | TRBJ2-7 | TRBV12-3/TRBV12-4 | few | TGTGCCAGCAGATACCAGCGAGGGTTATCCTACGAGCAGTACTTC | CASRYQRGLSYEQYF
TRBD1 | TRBJ2-7 | TRBV20-1 | . | TGCAGTGCTACCTCCGGGACAGGGGGCCACGAGCAGTACTTC | CSATSGTGGHEQYF
. | TRBJ2-3 | TRBV3-1 | . | TGTGCCAGCAGCCCACGCGCCCCGGGACTCGGATATTTT | CASSPRAPGLGYF
. | TRBJ2-6 | TRBV20-1 | . | TGCAGTGCTAGAGAGAGAGGGGTACCTGGGGCCAACGTCCTGACTTTC | CSARERGVPGANVLTF
TRBD1 | TRBJ2-2 | TRBV12-3/TRBV12-4 | many | TGTGCCAGCAGCGGTAACAGGGGGAACACCGGGGAGCTGTTTTTT | CASSGNRGNTGELFF
. | TRBJ1-1 | TRBV7-9 | many | TGTGCCAGCAGCTTAATTTTAGGAGCTTTCTTT | CASSLILGAFF
. | TRBJ1-4 | TRBV6-2/TRBV6-3 | . | TGTGCCAGCAGCGACAGCGAAAAACTGTTTTTT | CASSDSEKLFF
TRBD2 | TRBJ2-3 | TRBV20-1 | few | TGCAGTGCTGCCACTAGCGGGGGGAACCCAGATACGCAGTATTTT | CSAATSGGNPDTQYF
. | TRBJ2-3 | TRBV5-1 | many | TGCGCCAGCAGCCCCGATAGCACAGATACGCAGTATTTT | CASSPDSTDTQYF
TRBD1 | TRBJ2-5 | TRBV4-1 | many | TGCGCCAGCAGCCAAACAGGGGCCCCTGAGACCCAGTACTTC | CASSQTGAPETQYF
. | TRBJ2-7 | TRBV5-1 | many | TGCGCCAGCAGCTTGTATGAGCGGGCCGAAGGCGAGCAGTACTTC | CASSLYERAEGEQYF
. | TRBJ2-3 | TRBV30 | . | TGTGCCTGGGCAGGGCCCAGCACAGATACGCAGTATTTT | CAWAGPSTDTQYF
. | TRBJ1-5 | TRBV30 | many | TGTGCCTGGAGTGTCTCAGGGGATCAGCCCCAGCACTTT | CAWSVSGDQPQHF